Included here is one T cell receptor (beta chain) sequence, with context. Its matching antigen is unknown. These data originate in a study of cytomegalovirus exposure and HLA in healthy donors. Overall study context: Inside one of the first data releases sat about 85 million unique TCRs taken from HLA-typed donors.

Deletions cut 5 bases from V and 7 bases from J, with 11 bases between. The CDR3 spans 12 residues. Germline CDR1 is MNHEY and CDR2 is SMNVEV (reference sequence). The primer mix had 60 Vbeta and 13 Jbeta primers. Clones were read by immunoSEQ multiplex PCR, and TCRdb kept only the in-frame ones, dropping some. The sample holds 150,000 to 200,000 clones; roughly 87% are singletons and the top ten take around 0.52%. Study-wide results and caveats: Analyses of presence and absence presupposed an approximately uniform sequencing depth across donors. The study listed some 160 cytomegalovirus-associated TCR beta chains. A later analysis, which compared TCR beta chains of equal frequency, found the HLA-associated ones more clonally expanded.

The sample was PBMCs. The V gene is TRBV27, the J gene TRBJ1-2; TRBD1 might be the D (5 bases). This clonotype originated in a woman between 45 and 60 years old in good health and CMV-seronegative. CDR3 nucleotides: TGTGCCAGCAGTGGGGGGTATGGTGGCTACACCTTC. Its protein is CASSGGYGGYTF.